A single sample gave rise to the 3 T cell receptor beta chains below, sequenced in a study of T-cell reconstitution after alpha-beta-depleted transplantation in children. Findings of the study overall: A year had passed since transplant, and T-cell counts and diversity by then came mostly from newly produced T cells.

No antigen is known for these receptors. Unique molecular identifiers were incorporated into the prepared TCRbeta library. TCRdb re-derived calls from the PCR reads in MiXCR, one entry per CDR3 protein. The repertoire holds hundreds of thousands of distinct CDR3 sequences, with almost 8% as singletons. Sequencing was performed on peripheral blood, taken 360 days after TCRalphabeta/CD19-depleted stem cell transplant. All receptors come from a female patient aged 2 to 10 who had a stem cell transplant for Fanconi anemia, so the T cells may come from the graft donor.

This clonotype was detected a few times. The chain links TRBV4-3 to TRBJ2-5; maybe TRBD2 (5 bases). CDR3 length equals 15 residues. Between the trimmed V and J ends, which lost 1 base and 7 bases, there was a span of 16 bases. CDR1 LGHNA and CDR2 YSLEER come from the germline V gene. Written as DNA, the CDR3 is TGCGCCAGCAGCCAAGGCCACGGTGCCGAGGGGACCCAGTACTTC. This codes for CASSQGHGAEGTQYF.

The table lists this clonotype with a few counts. J is TRBJ1-6 and V is TRBV25-1; 7 nucleotides agree with TRBD1. From germline, CDR1 is MGHDK and CDR2 SYGVNS. Trimming took 6 bases from V and 5 from J; bases not matched to a gene: 4. The CDR3 runs 14 residues. The CDR3 nucleotides are TGTGCCAGCAGACCGGGACAGCATAATTCACCCCTCCACTTT. Translated, it gives CASRPGQHNSPLHF.

At least ten counts were recorded for this clonotype. The chain joins TRBV2 to TRBJ2-5; TRBD1 matches at 7 bases. The CDR3 has 13 residues. V lost 5 bases to trimming and J lost 5 bases; unmatched junction nucleotides: 5. Germline V CDR1 and CDR2: SNHLY, FYNNEI. The CDR3, as DNA: TGTGCCAGCAGTTCGACAGGGTGGGAGACCCAGTACTTC. This translates into CASSSTGWETQYF.